This is a list of T cell receptor beta chains from one sample in a study of neoadjuvant anti-PD-1 for oral cavity cancer. Libraries were prepared by immunoSEQ multiplex PCR; TCRdb keeps only in-frame clonotypes and omits some of them. The sample has 13,000 or so clones, about 64% seen once. The sample was PBMCs, taken after nivolumab (anti-PD-1) treatment. Every receptor here comes from a person aged 35-79 years with oral cavity squamous cell carcinoma. Each CDR3 is given with its conserved first and last residue. The D gene is left open where the match is weak. Only some rows state a clone size, as once, few, many or a class for expanded clones.

D gene,J gene,V gene,clone size,CDR3 DNA,CDR3 protein
TRBD1,TRBJ1-4,TRBV2,NA,TGTGCCAGCAGTCCTACCGGGACAGTGGATGAAAAACTGTTTTTT,CASSPTGTVDEKLFF
NA,TRBJ1-2,TRBV5-1,NA,TGCGCCAGCAGCTTGGAAGGGGGTTTTCGAGATGGCTACACCTTC,CASSLEGGFRDGYTF
TRBD1,TRBJ2-1,TRBV5-6,NA,TGTGCCAGTTACCTGACAGGGCCGAACAATGAGCAGTTCTTC,CASYLTGPNNEQFF
NA,TRBJ2-1,TRBV29-1,NA,TGCAGCGTTGAATCCATTCTTAACGGGTTCCCGTCCTACAATGAGCAGTTCTTC,CSVESILNGFPSYNEQFF
NA,TRBJ1-4,TRBV7-8,NA,TGTGCCAGCAGCTTAGTAGGGCTATATGGGGTTGAAAAACTGTTTTTT,CASSLVGLYGVEKLFF
NA,TRBJ1-1,TRBV7-9,NA,TGTGCCAGCAGCTTATCCCGCGGACTCCGGGCTGAAGCTTTCTTT,CASSLSRGLRAEAFF
NA,TRBJ1-2,TRBV4-1,NA,TGCGCCAGCAGCCAAGTATGGGGATTTGGCGGCTACACCTTC,CASSQVWGFGGYTF
TRBD1,TRBJ1-2,TRBV6-5,NA,TGTGCCAGCAGTTACACGACAGGGGGGGATGGCTACACCTTC,CASSYTTGGDGYTF
NA,TRBJ2-3,TRBV27,NA,TGTGCCAGCAGTTTATCGAACATGTGGAGGAGGGGCGAAGATACGCAGTATTTT,CASSLSNMWRRGEDTQYF
NA,TRBJ2-5,TRBV18,NA,TGTGCCAGCTCACCATTGGGGAGAGGCCAAGAGACCCAGTACTTC,CASSPLGRGQETQYF
NA,TRBJ1-5,TRBV5-1,NA,TGCGCCAGCAGCTCGTCTGGTGGCAATCAGCCCCAGCATTTT,CASSSSGGNQPQHF
TRBD2,TRBJ2-3,TRBV4-2,NA,TGTGCCAGCAGCCAAGATCAAACTAGCGGGTCCTACACAGATACGCAGTATTTT,CASSQDQTSGSYTDTQYF
NA,TRBJ2-7,TRBV6-1,NA,TGTGCCAGCAGTTCCGGGACTCAAAGATACTACGAGCAGTACTTC,CASSSGTQRYYEQYF
NA,TRBJ1-1,TRBV7-9,NA,TGTGCCAGCAGCAAACAGACAGTTTTGAACACTGAAGCTTTCTTT,CASSKQTVLNTEAFF
NA,TRBJ1-1,TRBV27,few,TGTGCCAGCAGTTTTTTGGGCCCGTTCGTCCCTCGGGATACTGAAGCTTTCTTT,CASSFLGPFVPRDTEAFF
NA,TRBJ1-5,TRBV30,NA,TGTGCCTGGGGCCTGGGGGCGGGACAGCCCCAGCATTTT,CAWGLGAGQPQHF
NA,TRBJ1-3,TRBV2,few,TGTGCCAGCGAGGCAGACTCTGGAAACACCATATATTTT,CASEADSGNTIYF
TRBD2,TRBJ2-2,TRBV7-3,NA,TGTGCCAGCAGCCCCCGGGGGGGCACCGGGGAGCTGTTTTTT,CASSPRGGTGELFF
NA,TRBJ1-1,TRBV6-1,few,TGTGCCAGCAGTGAAGCCTGGAAGGGGAACACTGAAGCTTTCTTT,CASSEAWKGNTEAFF
NA,TRBJ1-2,TRBV28,NA,TGTGCCTGCTACGGGGGAGGGCACGGGAACCTCTATGGCTACACCTTC,CACYGGGHGNLYGYTF
NA,TRBJ1-1,TRBV4-1,NA,TGCGCCAGCAGCCAAGATCTTTACACTGAAGCTTTCTTT,CASSQDLYTEAFF
NA,TRBJ1-1,TRBV25-1,medium-sized,TGTGCCAGCAGTCGGGGCGGCGGTATGGCAGCTTTCTTT,CASSRGGGMAAFF
NA,TRBJ2-3,TRBV5-1,NA,TGCGCCAGCAGCAACCCCGGGGGCACAGATACGCAGTATTTT,CASSNPGGTDTQYF
NA,TRBJ2-7,TRBV5-1,few,TGCGCCAGCAGCTTGACAGGACCCTACGAGCAGTACTTC,CASSLTGPYEQYF
TRBD2,TRBJ2-5,TRBV4-1,NA,TGCGCCAGCAGCCAAGTTGTGGCGGGGGGGCGCCGTCAAGAGACCCAGTACTTC,CASSQVVAGGRRQETQYF
NA,TRBJ1-4,TRBV5-1,NA,TGCGCCAGCAGTCCGAGGGGGGTGGAACGTGAAAAACTGTTTTTT,CASSPRGVEREKLFF
TRBD1,TRBJ2-7,TRBV6-5,NA,TGTGCCAGCAGGCGCGTCGGACAGGCAGCCGAGCAGTACTTC,CASRRVGQAAEQYF